The rows below give T cell receptor beta chains drawn from one sample of a study of cytomegalovirus exposure and HLA in healthy donors. TCRdb's table, derived via immunoSEQ multiplex PCR, lists solely in-frame clones and lacks some. Here the sample spans nearly 200,000 clones, roughly 80% being singletons. The sequenced sample was PBMCs. These receptors all stem from a male donor in good health and CMV-seropositive. The CDR3 runs from the conserved cysteine through the conserved F or W.

j_gene: TRBJ2-2
v_gene: TRBV7-2
CDR3aa: CASRQTTESTGELFF

j_gene: TRBJ2-1
v_gene: TRBV7-3
CDR3aa: CASSLIVGTGDEQFF

j_gene: TRBJ2-7
v_gene: TRBV2
CDR3aa: CAKRLAREQYF

j_gene: TRBJ2-7
v_gene: TRBV28
CDR3aa: CASSPPGTGYYEQYF

j_gene: TRBJ2-7
v_gene: TRBV19
CDR3aa: CASSVDRGRLIEQYF

j_gene: TRBJ1-2
v_gene: TRBV14
CDR3aa: CASSQMEGTGPPIANYGYTF

j_gene: TRBJ1-4
v_gene: TRBV10-3
CDR3aa: CAISPGTDNEKLFF

j_gene: TRBJ2-7
v_gene: TRBV9
CDR3aa: CASSVVGLNGYEQYF

j_gene: TRBJ2-7
v_gene: TRBV9
CDR3aa: CASSVDFSGVYEQYF

j_gene: TRBJ1-1
v_gene: TRBV28
CDR3aa: CASSLLVQSMNTEAFF

j_gene: TRBJ1-2
v_gene: TRBV27
CDR3aa: CASIMSGYTF

j_gene: TRBJ1-4
v_gene: TRBV4-3
CDR3aa: CASSPTRGFPNEKLFF

j_gene: TRBJ2-5
v_gene: TRBV18
CDR3aa: CASSLGGVETQYF

j_gene: TRBJ2-7
v_gene: TRBV9
CDR3aa: CASSVASGSNEQYF

j_gene: TRBJ1-1
v_gene: TRBV18
CDR3aa: CASSALTGDTEAFF

j_gene: TRBJ2-7
v_gene: TRBV30
CDR3aa: CAWSERGSSSEQYF

j_gene: TRBJ2-3
v_gene: TRBV5-4
CDR3aa: CASSGGGTSVTDTQYF

j_gene: TRBJ2-6
v_gene: TRBV11-3
CDR3aa: CASSDDRGLGGANVLTF

j_gene: TRBJ2-2
v_gene: TRBV5-4
CDR3aa: CASSRLAGGTTGELFF

j_gene: TRBJ1-2
v_gene: TRBV6-1
CDR3aa: CAISELVNGYGYTF

j_gene: TRBJ2-1
v_gene: TRBV5-3
CDR3aa: CARSLPSGYSYNEQFF

j_gene: TRBJ2-3
v_gene: TRBV30
CDR3aa: CAWRGGLAGRADTQYF

j_gene: TRBJ2-7
v_gene: TRBV5-1
CDR3aa: CASSLEAQGVSEQYF

j_gene: TRBJ1-4
v_gene: TRBV6-5
CDR3aa: CASSAGTGYEKLFF

j_gene: TRBJ2-7
v_gene: TRBV7-2
CDR3aa: CASSIGQNEQYF

j_gene: TRBJ2-5
v_gene: TRBV6-5
CDR3aa: CASSPPRGGETQYF

j_gene: TRBJ2-3
v_gene: TRBV5-4
CDR3aa: CASSLYVGLADTQYF

j_gene: TRBJ2-5
v_gene: TRBV27
CDR3aa: CASSNYQETQYF

j_gene: TRBJ1-2
v_gene: TRBV7-6
CDR3aa: CASSLGTEGVGYGYTF

j_gene: TRBJ2-7
v_gene: TRBV11-3
CDR3aa: CASSKEGTKVYEQYF

j_gene: TRBJ1-5
v_gene: TRBV19
CDR3aa: CASSKTGGTTSPQHF

j_gene: TRBJ2-3
v_gene: TRBV5-1
CDR3aa: CASSELPLPSGTDTQYF